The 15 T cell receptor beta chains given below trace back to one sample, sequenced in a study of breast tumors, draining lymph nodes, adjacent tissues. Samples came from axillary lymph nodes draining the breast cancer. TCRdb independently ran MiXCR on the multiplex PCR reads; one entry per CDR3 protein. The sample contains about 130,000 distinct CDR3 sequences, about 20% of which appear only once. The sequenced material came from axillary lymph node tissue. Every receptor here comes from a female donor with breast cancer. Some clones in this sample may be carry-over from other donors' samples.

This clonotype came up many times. The DNA of the CDR3 is TGCAGTGCTAGAGACGGCGGGCTCTACGAGCAGTACTTC. It specifies CSARDGGLYEQYF. The chain joins TRBV20-1 to TRBJ2-7, with a possible D match to TRBD2 (5 bases). CDR3 length: 13 amino acids. V was trimmed by 0 bases and J by 3 bases, leaving 9 bases between them. CDR1 DFQATT and CDR2 SNEGSKA come from the germline V gene (reference sequence).

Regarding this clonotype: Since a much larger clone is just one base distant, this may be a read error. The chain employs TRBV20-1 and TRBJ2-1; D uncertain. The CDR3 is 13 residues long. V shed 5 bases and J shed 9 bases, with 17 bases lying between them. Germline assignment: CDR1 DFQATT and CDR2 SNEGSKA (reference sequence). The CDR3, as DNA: TGCAGTGCTTTGACCGGGCAGGAGAGTGAGCAGTTCTTC. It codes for CSALTGQESEQFF.

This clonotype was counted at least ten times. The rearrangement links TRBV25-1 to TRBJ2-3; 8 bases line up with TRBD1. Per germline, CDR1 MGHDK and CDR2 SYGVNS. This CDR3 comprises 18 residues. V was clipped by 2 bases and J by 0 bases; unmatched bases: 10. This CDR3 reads CASSENIIGTGSTDTQYF. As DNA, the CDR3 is TGTGCCAGCAGTGAAAATATTATAGGGACAGGAAGCACAGATACGCAGTATTTT.

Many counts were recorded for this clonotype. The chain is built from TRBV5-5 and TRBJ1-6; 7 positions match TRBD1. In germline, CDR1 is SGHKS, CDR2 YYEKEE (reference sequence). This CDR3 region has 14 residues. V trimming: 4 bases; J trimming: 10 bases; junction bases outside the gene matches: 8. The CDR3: CASSVTGVVSPLHF. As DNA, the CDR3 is TGTGCCAGCAGCGTTACAGGGGTTGTGTCACCCCTCCACTTT. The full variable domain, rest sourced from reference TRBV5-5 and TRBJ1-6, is DAGVTQSPTHLIKTRGQQVTLRCSPISGHKSVSWYQQVLGQGPQFIFQYYEKEERGRGNFPDRFSARQFPNYSSELNVNALLLGDSALYLCASSVTGVVSPLHFGNGTRLTVT.

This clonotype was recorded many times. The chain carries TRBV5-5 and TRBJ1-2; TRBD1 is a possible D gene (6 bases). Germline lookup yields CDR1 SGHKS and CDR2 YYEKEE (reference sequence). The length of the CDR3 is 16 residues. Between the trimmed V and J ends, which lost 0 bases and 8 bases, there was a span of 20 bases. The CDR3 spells CASSLAQGLSAGGYTF. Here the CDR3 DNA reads TGTGCCAGCAGCTTGGCCCAGGGGCTCTCTGCAGGGGGCTACACCTTC.

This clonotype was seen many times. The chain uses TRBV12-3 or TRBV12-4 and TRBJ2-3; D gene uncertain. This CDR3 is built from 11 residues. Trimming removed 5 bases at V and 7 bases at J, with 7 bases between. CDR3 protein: CASSQGNTQYF. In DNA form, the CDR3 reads TGTGCCAGCAGTCAAGGAAATACGCAGTATTTT.

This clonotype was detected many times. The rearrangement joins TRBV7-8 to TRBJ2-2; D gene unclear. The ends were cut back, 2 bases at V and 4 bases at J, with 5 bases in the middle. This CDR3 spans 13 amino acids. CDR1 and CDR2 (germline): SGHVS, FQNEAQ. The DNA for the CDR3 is TGTGCCAGCAGCTTACAGACCACCGGGGAGCTGTTTTTT. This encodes CASSLQTTGELFF.

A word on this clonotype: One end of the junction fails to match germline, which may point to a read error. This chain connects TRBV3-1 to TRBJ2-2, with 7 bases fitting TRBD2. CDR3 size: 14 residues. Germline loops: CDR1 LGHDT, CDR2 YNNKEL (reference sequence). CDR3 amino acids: CASSQGGRSGELLF. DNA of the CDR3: TGTGCCAGCAGCCAAGGCGGGAGATCCGGGGAGCTGCTTTTT.

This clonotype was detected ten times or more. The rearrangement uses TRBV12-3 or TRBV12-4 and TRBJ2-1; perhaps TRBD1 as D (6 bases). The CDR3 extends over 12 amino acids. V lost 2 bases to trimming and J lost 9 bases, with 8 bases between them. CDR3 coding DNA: TGTGCCAGCAGTTTACAGGGGAGTGAGCAGTTCTTC. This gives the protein CASSLQGSEQFF.

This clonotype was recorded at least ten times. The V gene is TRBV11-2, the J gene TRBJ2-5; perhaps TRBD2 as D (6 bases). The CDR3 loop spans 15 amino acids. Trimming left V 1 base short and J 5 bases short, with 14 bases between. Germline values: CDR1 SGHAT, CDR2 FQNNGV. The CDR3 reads CASSLGQLGRETQYF. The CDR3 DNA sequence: TGTGCCAGCAGCTTAGGGCAGCTTGGGAGGGAGACCCAGTACTTC.

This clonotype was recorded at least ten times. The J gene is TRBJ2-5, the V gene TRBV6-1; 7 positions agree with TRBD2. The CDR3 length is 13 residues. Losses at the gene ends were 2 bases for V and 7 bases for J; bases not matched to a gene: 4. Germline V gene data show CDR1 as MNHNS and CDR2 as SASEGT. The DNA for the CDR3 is TGTGCCAGCAGTGAATGGGGGGAGGGGACCCAGTACTTC. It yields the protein CASSEWGEGTQYF.

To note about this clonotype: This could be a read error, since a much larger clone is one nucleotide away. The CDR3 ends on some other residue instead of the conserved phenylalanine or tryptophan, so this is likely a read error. CDR3 DNA sequence: TGTGCCAGTAGTACTACAGGGGGCACAGATACGCAGTATCTT. Amino acids: CASSTTGGTDTQYL. The chain couples TRBV19 to TRBJ2-3; TRBD1 agrees at 7 bases. Germline values: CDR1 LNHDA, CDR2 SQIVND (reference sequence). This CDR3 is built from 14 residues. Trimming cost V 4 bases and J 1 base; bases outside gene matches: 2.

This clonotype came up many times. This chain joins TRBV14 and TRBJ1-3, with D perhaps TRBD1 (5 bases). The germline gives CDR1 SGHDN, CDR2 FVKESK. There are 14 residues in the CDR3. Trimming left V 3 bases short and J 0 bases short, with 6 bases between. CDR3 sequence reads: CASSQGGSGNTIYF. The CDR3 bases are TGTGCCAGCAGCCAGGGGGGCTCTGGAAACACCATATATTTT.

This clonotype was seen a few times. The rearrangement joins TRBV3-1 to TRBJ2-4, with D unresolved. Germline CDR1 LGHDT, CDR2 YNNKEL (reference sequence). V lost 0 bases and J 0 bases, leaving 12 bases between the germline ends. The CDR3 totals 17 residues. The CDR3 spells CASSQDGSRLAKNIQYF. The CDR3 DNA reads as TGTGCCAGCAGCCAAGATGGGTCCCGGCTAGCCAAAAACATTCAGTACTTC.

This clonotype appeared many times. The CDR3 nucleotides read TGTGCCAGCAGTGAACCAGGGGAGTACGGCTACACCTTC. Amino acid sequence: CASSEPGEYGYTF. V and J are TRBV6-1 and TRBJ1-2; tentatively, D is TRBD1 (6 bases). V was pared by 2 bases and J by 8 bases, with 12 bases between. The V gene's germline CDR1 is MNHNS and CDR2 SASEGT. The CDR3 length is 13 residues.